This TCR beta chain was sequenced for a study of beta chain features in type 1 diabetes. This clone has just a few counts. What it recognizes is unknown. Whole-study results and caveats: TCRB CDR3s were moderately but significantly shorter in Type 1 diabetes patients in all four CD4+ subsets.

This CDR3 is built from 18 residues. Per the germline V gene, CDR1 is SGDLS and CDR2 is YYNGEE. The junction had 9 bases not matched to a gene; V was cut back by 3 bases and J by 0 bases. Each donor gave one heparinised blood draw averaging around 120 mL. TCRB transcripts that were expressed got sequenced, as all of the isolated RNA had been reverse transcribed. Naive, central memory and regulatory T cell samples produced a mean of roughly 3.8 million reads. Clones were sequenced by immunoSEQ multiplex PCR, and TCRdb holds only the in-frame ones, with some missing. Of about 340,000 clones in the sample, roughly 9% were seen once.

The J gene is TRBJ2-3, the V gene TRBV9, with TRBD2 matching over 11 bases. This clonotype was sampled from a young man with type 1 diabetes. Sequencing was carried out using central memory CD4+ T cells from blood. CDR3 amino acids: CASSEEGLAELSTDTQYF. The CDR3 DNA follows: TGTGCCAGCAGCGAAGAGGGACTAGCGGAACTGAGCACAGATACGCAGTATTTT. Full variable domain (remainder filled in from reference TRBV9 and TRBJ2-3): DSGVTQTPKHLITATGQRVTLRCSPRSGDLSVYWYQQSLDQGLQFLIQYYNGEERAKGNILERFSAQQFPDLHSELNLSSLELGDSALYFCASSEEGLAELSTDTQYFGPGTRLTVL.